This T cell receptor beta chain was sequenced for a study of T cell changes during pregnancy in multiple sclerosis. In this sample, this clone turned up once. The CDR3 loop spans 13 amino acids. Trimming removed 8 bases from V and 6 bases from J, with 16 bases in between. The germline V gene has CDR1 MNHNS and CDR2 SASEGT. Assay: immunoSEQ multiplex PCR; the TCRdb copy retains only in-frame clones and omits some. The table records around 100,000 clones, 92% of them present only once. Sequenced here: peripheral blood, sampled after pregnancy. The J gene is TRBJ1-2, the V gene TRBV6-1; D gene ambiguous. The sequence came from a female donor with multiple sclerosis, enrolled in a pregnancy study. The CDR3 DNA reads TGTGCCAGCCCGGAGGATGGGTTGGATGGCTACACCTTC. Amino acids: CASPEDGLDGYTF.